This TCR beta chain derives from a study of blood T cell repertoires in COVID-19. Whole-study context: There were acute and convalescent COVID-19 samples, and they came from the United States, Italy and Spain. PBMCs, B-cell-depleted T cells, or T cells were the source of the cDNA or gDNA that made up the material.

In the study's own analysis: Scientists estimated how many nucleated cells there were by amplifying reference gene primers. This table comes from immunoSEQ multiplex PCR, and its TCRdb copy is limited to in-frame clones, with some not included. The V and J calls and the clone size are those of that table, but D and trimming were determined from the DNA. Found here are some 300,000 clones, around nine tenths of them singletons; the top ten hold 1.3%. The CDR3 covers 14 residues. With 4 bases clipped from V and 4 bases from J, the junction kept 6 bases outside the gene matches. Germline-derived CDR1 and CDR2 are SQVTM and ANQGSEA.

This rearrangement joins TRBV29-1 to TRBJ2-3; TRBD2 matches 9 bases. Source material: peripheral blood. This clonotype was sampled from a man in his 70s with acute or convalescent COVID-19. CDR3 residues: CSVGFSGSADTQYF. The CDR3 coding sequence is TGCAGCGTTGGTTTTAGCGGGAGTGCAGATACGCAGTATTTT.